The 9 T cell receptor beta chains presented below share a single source sample, sequenced in a study of blood T cell repertoires in COVID-19. Method: immunoSEQ multiplex PCR; TCRdb's copy keeps in-frame clones and lacks some. Seen here are approximately 400,000 clones, more than 75% observed once, and the top ten hold more than 0.95%. What was sequenced was PBMCs or T cells enriched from blood (not recorded which). The source of these receptors is a woman younger than 35 who had recovered from COVID-19.

The chain couples TRBV4-1 to TRBJ2-7; 9 bases agree with TRBD1. Germline V CDR1 and CDR2: MGHRA, YSYEKL. V shed 3 bases and J 1 base; nucleotides not matched to a gene: 4. This CDR3 has 15 amino acids. This CDR3 is CASSQQGQGSYEQYF. The CDR3 DNA is TGCGCCAGCAGCCAGCAGGGACAGGGTTCCTACGAGCAGTACTTC.

This clone was seen once. This rearrangement joins TRBV7-9 to TRBJ2-7; maybe TRBD1 (6 bases). The CDR3 extends over 15 amino acids. Trimming left V 1 base short and J 0 bases short, with 10 bases between. The V gene's germline CDR1 is SEHNR and CDR2 FQNEAQ (reference sequence). This chain's CDR3 is CASSLDTGPSYEQYF. DNA of the CDR3: TGTGCCAGCAGCTTAGATACAGGGCCCTCCTACGAGCAGTACTTC.

V and J are TRBV11-2 and TRBJ2-3; D is possibly TRBD1 (6 bases). The CDR3 is 15 residues long. Per the germline V gene, CDR1 is SGHAT and CDR2 is FQNNGV. The V end lost 5 bases, the J end lost 0 bases, and 12 bases lay between the germline ends. The CDR3: CASSAGTKSTDTQYF. DNA of the CDR3: TGTGCCAGCAGCGCCGGGACAAAGAGCACAGATACGCAGTATTTT.

The CDR3 coding sequence is TGTGCCAGCAGGCATCCCGTCGCTACGAACACTGAAGCTTTCTTT. It specifies CASRHPVATNTEAFF. The chain has TRBV7-9 and TRBJ1-1; D unresolved. This CDR3 is built from 15 residues. CDR1 and CDR2 from the germline V gene are SEHNR and FQNEAQ (reference sequence). The V end lost 6 bases, the J end lost 1 base, and 15 bases lay between the germline ends.

The chain combines TRBV2 with TRBJ1-6; 7 bases fit TRBD1. V lost 11 bases, J lost 10 bases, and 14 bases stayed unmatched. CDR1 is SNHLY, CDR2 FYNNEI, per germline. This CDR3 contains 14 residues. For the CDR3, the DNA is TGTGCCGGCCGCGATCCCTCAGGGGGGTCACCCCTCCACTTT. Amino acids: CAGRDPSGGSPLHF.

J is TRBJ1-5 and V is TRBV30, with TRBD1 matching 7 bases. V gave up 0 bases and J gave up 6 bases; unmatched junction bases: 5. This CDR3 is built from 14 residues. The V gene's germline CDR1 is GTSNPN and CDR2 SVGIG (reference sequence). The CDR3 sequence: CAWSVRGLGQPQHF. The CDR3 bases are TGTGCCTGGAGTGTAAGGGGGCTTGGTCAGCCCCAGCATTTT.

The chain carries TRBV12-3 or TRBV12-4 and TRBJ2-7, with D uncertain. The germline V and J ends were trimmed by 1 base and 6 bases, with 10 bases remaining between them. The CDR3 totals 13 residues. The CDR3 nucleotides read TGTGCCAGCAGTTTAGTCCTCAGAGGCGAGCAGTACTTC. It yields the protein CASSLVLRGEQYF.

This chain's CDR3 is CASSPPMSVTANYGYTF. For the CDR3, the DNA is TGTGCCAGCTCACCACCGATGTCTGTGACAGCTAACTATGGCTACACCTTC. V gene TRBV18 combines with J gene TRBJ1-2; D is possibly TRBD1 (5 bases). The CDR3 runs 17 residues. The germline CDR1 and CDR2 sequences are KGHSH and LQKENI. V was shortened by 0 bases and J by 0 bases, with 14 bases between the two germline ends.

The chain combines TRBV4-2 with TRBJ1-5; 10 nucleotides agree with TRBD1. The CDR3 totals 15 residues. Germline loops: CDR1 LGHNA, CDR2 YNFKEQ. With 5 bases clipped from V and 3 bases from J, the junction kept 4 bases outside the gene matches. CDR3 loop: CASSKGQGPNQPQHF. In DNA, the CDR3 is TGTGCCAGCAGCAAGGGACAGGGGCCCAATCAGCCCCAGCATTTT.